Detailed here is one TCR beta chain. CD8+ and CD4+ blood T cells underwent TCR beta sequencing. Patients with Susac syndrome met diagnostic criteria defined recently for definite or probable disease. The data stem from a study of CD8 T cells in Susac syndrome. V gave up 5 bases and J gave up 3 bases; unmatched junction bases: 8. The CDR3 loop spans 15 amino acids. Germline V lookup: CDR1 LGHNA, CDR2 YNFKEQ. Reverse transcription of about 0.5 to 1 ug RNA was carried out with random hexamers. MiXCR, run by TCRdb on the immunoSEQ multiplex PCR reads, gives a single entry per CDR3 protein. The top ten clones hold approximately 0.94% of a sample with around 81,000 distinct CDR3 sequences, 85% to 95% of them seen once.

Sequenced material: CD8+ T cells from PBMCs. This chain uses TRBV4-2 with TRBJ2-7, with 9 positions matching TRBD1. This sequence was found in a human donor with Susac syndrome. DNA of the CDR3: TGTGCCAGCAGCAGCAGCAGGGGACAGGGCTACGAGCAGTACTTC. Residues: CASSSSRGQGYEQYF.